Below, one TCR beta chain is given with its context. The data originate from a study of CD8 T cells in ankylosing spondylitis. Germline trimming cut 6 bases from V and 7 bases from J; bases unmatched to any gene: 6. The CDR3 length is 14 residues. Germline V lookup: CDR1 MGHDK, CDR2 SYGVNS. Using its own MiXCR run on the 5' RACE reads, TCRdb lists one record per CDR3 protein. The data hold approximately 340,000 distinct CDR3 sequences, with approximately 15% observed a single time. The gene calls are TRBV25-1 and TRBJ1-6; 7 nucleotides align to TRBD1. Sequencing was carried out using blood, either unsorted or a sorted T cell fraction (not recorded which). The TCR sequence derives from a male donor with ankylosing spondylitis or in good health (not recorded which). The CDR3 region is CASSQTGRNSPLHF. The CDR3 region has the DNA TGTGCCAGCAGCCAGACAGGGCGAAATTCACCCCTCCACTTT.